The clone carrying this TCR beta chain appeared a few times. The sample comes from a study of cytomegalovirus exposure and HLA in healthy donors. Use of 60 Vbeta and 13 Jbeta primers characterized the PCR. Clones were read by immunoSEQ multiplex PCR, and TCRdb kept only the in-frame ones, dropping some. This table holds 30,000 to 40,000 clones, approximately 67% found once. CDR1 is SNHLY, CDR2 FYNNEI, per germline. Trimming cost V 8 bases and J 7 bases, with 10 bases left between them. The CDR3 totals 11 residues. J is TRBJ2-3 and V is TRBV2; unclear D gene. Sequencing was carried out using PBMCs. The sequence derives from a man aged 35 to 55 in good health and CMV-seropositive. The CDR3 region is CASDSWNTQYF. CDR3 sequence (DNA): TGTGCCAGCGACTCGTGGAATACGCAGTATTTT.